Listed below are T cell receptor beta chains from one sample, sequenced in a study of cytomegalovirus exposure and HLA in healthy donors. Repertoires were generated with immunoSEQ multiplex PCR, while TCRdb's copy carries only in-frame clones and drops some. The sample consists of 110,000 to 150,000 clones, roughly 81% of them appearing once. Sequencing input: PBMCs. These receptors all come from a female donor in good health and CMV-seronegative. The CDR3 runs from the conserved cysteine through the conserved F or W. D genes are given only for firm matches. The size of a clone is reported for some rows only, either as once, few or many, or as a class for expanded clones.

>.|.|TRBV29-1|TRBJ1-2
CSVGEGSGYGYTF
TGCAGCGTTGGGGAGGGGAGTGGCTATGGCTACACCTTC
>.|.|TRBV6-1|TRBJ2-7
CASSERGLEMEYF
TGTGCCAGCAGTGAACGGGGACTGGAGATGGAGTACTTC
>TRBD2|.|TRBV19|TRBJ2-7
CASSSRGLAGGNLSYEQYF
TGTGCCAGTAGCTCAAGAGGGCTAGCGGGAGGAAACCTCTCCTACGAGCAGTACTTC
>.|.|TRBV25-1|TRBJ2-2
CAIFLGGGELFF
TGTGCCATCTTCTTAGGGGGCGGGGAGCTGTTTTTT
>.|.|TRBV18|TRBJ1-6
CASSQAGHSGWDSPLHF
TGTGCCAGCTCACAAGCGGGACACAGCGGGTGGGATTCACCCCTCCACTTT
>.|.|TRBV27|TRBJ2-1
CASSSPEITNEQFF
TGTGCCAGCAGTTCCCCTGAGATTACTAATGAGCAGTTCTTC
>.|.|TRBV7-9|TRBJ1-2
CSSSLDRDGYTF
TGTTCCAGCAGCTTAGACCGAGATGGCTACACCTTC
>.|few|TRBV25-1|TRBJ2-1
CASIAGDYNEQFF
TGTGCCAGCATCGCTGGAGATTACAATGAGCAGTTCTTC
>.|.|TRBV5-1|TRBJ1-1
CASSERELEGNTEAFF
TGCGCCAGCAGTGAGAGGGAATTGGAGGGTAACACTGAAGCTTTCTTT
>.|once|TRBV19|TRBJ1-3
CASRSLRRDNSGNTIYF
TGTGCCAGTCGATCTCTCCGCCGGGACAACTCTGGAAACACCATATATTTT
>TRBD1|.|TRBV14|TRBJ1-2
CASSQDRTGLKPNYGYTF
TGTGCCAGCAGCCAAGATCGGACAGGATTGAAACCTAACTATGGCTACACCTTC
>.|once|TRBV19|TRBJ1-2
CASSIGEGRARAYGYTF
TGTGCCAGTAGTATCGGAGAGGGGAGGGCGCGGGCCTATGGCTACACCTTC
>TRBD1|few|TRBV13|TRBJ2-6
CASSGRQGYHSGANVLTF
TGTGCCAGCAGCGGAAGACAGGGGTACCACTCTGGGGCCAACGTCCTGACTTTC
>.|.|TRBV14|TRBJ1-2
CASSQGDSRPQLF
TGTGCCAGCAGCCAGGGCGACAGTCGGCCCCAGTTGTTC
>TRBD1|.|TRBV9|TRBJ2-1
CASSGLTGGGNEQFF
TGTGCCAGCAGCGGACTGACAGGGGGTGGGAATGAGCAGTTCTTC
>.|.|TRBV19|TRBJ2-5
CASSQRVIGGEETQYF
TGTGCCAGTAGTCAAAGGGTGATAGGGGGAGAGGAGACCCAGTACTTC
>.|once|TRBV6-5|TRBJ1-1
CASSPGQLNTEAFF
TGTGCCAGCAGCCCCGGACAGCTGAACACTGAAGCTTTCTTT
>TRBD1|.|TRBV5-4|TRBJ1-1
CASSAGQGASEAFF
TGTGCCAGCAGCGCCGGACAGGGGGCGTCAGAAGCTTTCTTT
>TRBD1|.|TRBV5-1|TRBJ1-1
CASSLHRGENTEAFF
TGCGCCAGCAGCTTACACAGGGGGGAGAACACTGAAGCTTTCTTT
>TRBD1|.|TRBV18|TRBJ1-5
CASSDRGDQPQHF
TGTGCCAGCTCGGACAGGGGTGATCAGCCCCAGCATTTT
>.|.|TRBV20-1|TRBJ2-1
CSPALGNEQFF
TGCAGTCCCGCCCTAGGCAATGAGCAGTTCTTC
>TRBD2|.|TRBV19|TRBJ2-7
CASRSASGYEQYF
TGTGCCAGTAGAAGCGCTAGCGGTTACGAGCAGTACTTC
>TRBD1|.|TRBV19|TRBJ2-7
CASSIDRQGPYEQYF
TGTGCCAGTAGTATAGACCGACAGGGGCCCTACGAGCAGTACTTC
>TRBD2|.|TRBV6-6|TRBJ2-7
CASGGGAGYEQYF
TGTGCCAGCGGCGGGGGGGCCGGGTACGAGCAGTACTTC
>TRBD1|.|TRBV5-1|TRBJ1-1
CASSARTGRNTEAFF
TGCGCCAGCAGCGCAAGGACAGGCCGGAACACTGAAGCTTTCTTT
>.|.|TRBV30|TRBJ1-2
CAWTIGLDYGYTF
TGTGCCTGGACTATCGGCCTAGACTATGGCTACACCTTC
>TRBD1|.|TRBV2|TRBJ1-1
CASREGQGPNTEAFF
TGTGCCAGCAGAGAAGGACAGGGGCCGAACACTGAAGCTTTCTTT
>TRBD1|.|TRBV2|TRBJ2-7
CASTWDRGRPEQYF
TGTGCCAGCACTTGGGACAGGGGGCGCCCCGAGCAGTACTTC
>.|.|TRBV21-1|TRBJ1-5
CASSSGPEEPQHF
TGTGCCAGCAGCTCCGGTCCCGAGGAGCCCCAGCATTTT
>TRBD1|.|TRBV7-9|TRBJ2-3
CASSLDPLGGQGTQYF
TGTGCCAGCAGCTTAGATCCTCTAGGGGGCCAAGGTACGCAGTATTTT
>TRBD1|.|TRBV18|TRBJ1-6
CASSPVPGQGNSPLHF
TGTGCCAGCTCACCCGTCCCGGGACAGGGCAATTCACCCCTCCACTTT
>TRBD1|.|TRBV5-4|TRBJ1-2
CASHPRIQGAQNGYTF
TGTGCCAGCCACCCAAGGATACAGGGGGCGCAAAATGGCTACACCTTC
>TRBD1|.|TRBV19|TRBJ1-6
CASSIRDRGRRNSPLHF
TGTGCCAGTAGTATAAGGGACAGGGGCAGACGTAATTCACCCCTCCACTTT
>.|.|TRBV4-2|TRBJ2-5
CASSQEDLQGKEQYF
TGTGCCAGCAGCCAAGAAGATTTACAGGGTAAGGAGCAGTACTTC
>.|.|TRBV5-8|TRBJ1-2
CASSLLLQARNYGYTF
TGTGCCAGCAGCTTGCTATTGCAGGCACGAAACTATGGCTACACCTTC
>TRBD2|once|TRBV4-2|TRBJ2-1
CASSQDPTSGRAYEQFF
TGTGCCAGCAGCCAAGATCCGACTAGCGGGAGGGCCTATGAGCAGTTCTTC
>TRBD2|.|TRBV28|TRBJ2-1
CASSTGLAGHASDEQFF
TGTGCCAGCAGCACAGGACTAGCGGGACACGCCTCGGATGAGCAGTTCTTC
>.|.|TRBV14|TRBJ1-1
CASSQGASTEAFF
TGTGCCAGCAGCCAGGGGGCGAGCACTGAAGCTTTCTTT
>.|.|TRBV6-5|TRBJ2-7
CASYDRYEQYF
TGTGCCAGTTACGACAGATACGAGCAGTACTTC
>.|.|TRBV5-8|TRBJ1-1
CASRQPLGAMNTEAFF
TGTGCCTCTCGACAGCCCCTGGGGGCCATGAACACTGAAGCTTTCTTT
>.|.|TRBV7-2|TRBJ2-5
CASSSRPRGLLETQYF
TGTGCCAGCAGCTCGCGACCCCGAGGGCTACTAGAGACCCAGTACTTC
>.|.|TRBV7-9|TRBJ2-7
CASSFGTETYEQYF
TGTGCCAGCAGCTTTGGGACTGAGACCTACGAGCAGTACTTC